One and the same sample provided the 26 T cell receptor beta chains below, sequenced in a study of T cell responses to AZD1222 COVID-19 vaccine. Sequencing was performed with immunoSEQ multiplex PCR; in TCRdb, only in-frame clones are kept and a portion is missing. This table holds about 92,000 clones, roughly nine tenths found once. The material was peripheral blood, obtained on day 0 of AZD1222 vaccination. The receptor set was obtained from an adult in good health.

The CDR3 reads CASSLWGGYGYTF. The CDR3 DNA sequence: TGTGCCAGCAGTTTATGGGGTGGCTATGGCTACACCTTC. The chain is built from TRBV12-3 or TRBV12-4 and TRBJ1-2; D is uncertain. Trimming left V 2 bases short and J 4 bases short, with 8 bases between. The CDR3 contains 13 residues.

The J gene is TRBJ1-6, the V gene TRBV6-5; 9 positions match TRBD1. Germline V gives CDR1 MNHEY, CDR2 SVGAGI. The CDR3 totals 15 residues. The junction had 7 bases not matched to a gene; V was cut back by 6 bases and J by 7 bases. The CDR3 loop reads CASRPTGTGNSPLHF. CDR3 in DNA: TGTGCCAGCAGACCTACCGGGACAGGGAATTCACCCCTCCACTTT.

V usage is TRBV6-2 or TRBV6-3 and J usage is TRBJ2-3, with 10 bases lining up with TRBD2. The junction had 2 bases not matched to a gene; V was cut back by 0 bases and J by 2 bases. The CDR3 contains 16 residues. Germline values: CDR1 MNHEY, CDR2 SVGEGT. CDR3 DNA: TGTGCCAGCAGTTACTCGGGACTAGCGAACACAGATACGCAGTATTTT. It encodes CASSYSGLANTDTQYF.

This chain links TRBV6-6 with TRBJ1-3; 10 positions match TRBD1. V lost 4 bases, J lost 4 bases, and 7 bases stayed unmatched. Germline V gene lookup returns CDR1 MNHNY and CDR2 SVGAGI (reference sequence). This CDR3 contains 16 residues. The CDR3 bases are TGTGCCAGCAGTTCCCCGACAGGGGGCGCAGGAAACACCATATATTTT. It codes for CASSSPTGGAGNTIYF.

This sequence joins TRBV7-2 and TRBJ1-1; the D is unclear. V was shortened by 7 bases and J by 1 base, with 10 bases between the two germline ends. The germline V gene encodes CDR1 SGHTA and CDR2 FQGNSA. The CDR3 length is 13 residues. This CDR3 reads CASTKTANTEAFF. The DNA for the CDR3 is TGTGCCAGCACCAAGACGGCGAACACTGAAGCTTTCTTT.

This clone came up once. This chain joins TRBV5-1 and TRBJ2-5, with TRBD2 matching over 13 bases. The CDR3 totals 16 residues. The germline V gene encodes CDR1 SGHRS and CDR2 YFSETQ. The J segment lost 4 bases and the V segment lost 6 bases, leaving 9 bases of the junction unmatched. CDR3 protein: CASKGLAGDGVETQYF. CDR3 DNA: TGCGCCAGCAAAGGACTAGCGGGAGACGGGGTAGAGACCCAGTACTTC. The complete variable domain, with remaining parts taken from reference TRBV5-1 and TRBJ2-5, reads KAGVTQTPRYLIKTRGQQVTLSCSPISGHRSVSWYQQTPGQGLQFLFEYFSETQRNKGNFPGRFSGRQFSNSRSEMNVSTLELGDSALYLCASKGLAGDGVETQYFGPGTRLLVL.

This clone came up a few times. V usage is TRBV25-1 and J usage is TRBJ2-7; 10 bases line up with TRBD1. The CDR3 is made up of 13 amino acids. The germline CDR1 and CDR2 sequences are MGHDK and SYGVNS. V lost 4 bases to trimming and J lost 9 bases; unmatched junction nucleotides: 6. This CDR3 is CASSGDRGEGQYF. The DNA of the CDR3 is TGTGCCAGCAGTGGGGACAGGGGAGAGGGGCAGTACTTC.

CDR3 region: CASSPRGGADTQYF. CDR3 DNA: TGTGCCAGCTCACCACGTGGTGGGGCAGATACGCAGTATTTT. The chain joins TRBV18 to TRBJ2-3; no clear D. Germline values: CDR1 KGHSH, CDR2 LQKENI. This CDR3 is built from 14 residues. The V end was cut by 1 base, the J end by 4 bases, with 9 bases between.

The V and J genes are TRBV5-1 and TRBJ1-3, with a possible D match to TRBD1 (5 bases). Germline V gene sequence: CDR1 SGHRS, CDR2 YFSETQ. Trimming took off 3 bases at V and 4 bases at J, with 11 bases between the two ends. This CDR3 contains 14 residues. The CDR3 nucleotides are TGCGCCAGCAGCTGGGGGACTATAGGAAACACCATATATTTT. Its protein product is CASSWGTIGNTIYF.

The chain is built from TRBV10-3 and TRBJ1-5; a weak D match, TRBD1 (6 bases). Trimming pared 11 bases from V and 0 bases from J, leaving 11 bases between. This CDR3 has 13 amino acids. Germline loops: CDR1 ENHRY, CDR2 SYGVKD. DNA for the CDR3: TGTGCCTCCAGGGGTCCTAGCAATCAGCCCCAGCATTTT. This codes for CASRGPSNQPQHF.

The V and J genes are TRBV7-9 and TRBJ2-5, with 9 positions matching TRBD1. Germline loops: CDR1 SEHNR, CDR2 FQNEAQ (reference sequence). Trimming at V came to 5 bases and at J to 2 bases, leaving 9 bases not matched to a gene. This CDR3 contains 16 residues. DNA for the CDR3: TGTGCCAGCAGCCAGGGACAGGGTCGTCGGCAAGAGACCCAGTACTTC. It encodes CASSQGQGRRQETQYF.

This clone occurred a few times. J is TRBJ2-7 and V is TRBV18, with D hard to call. Germline V gene lookup returns CDR1 KGHSH and CDR2 LQKENI. Trimming took off 3 bases at V and 0 bases at J, with 9 bases between the two ends. The CDR3 runs 14 residues. The CDR3 spells CASSPPWDSYEQYF. The DNA of the CDR3 is TGTGCCAGCTCACCGCCGTGGGACTCCTACGAGCAGTACTTC. The variable domain in full, with the rest retrieved from reference TRBV18 and TRBJ2-7, is NAGVMQNPRHLVRRRGQEARLRCSPMKGHSHVYWYRQLPEEGLKFMVYLQKENIIDESGMPKERFSAEFPKEGPSILRIQQVVRGDSAAYFCASSPPWDSYEQYFGPGTRLTVT.

This chain joins TRBV15 and TRBJ2-5, with D possibly being TRBD2 (7 bases). With 7 bases removed from V and 4 bases from J, the gap between germline ends came to 25 bases. Germline loops: CDR1 LNHNV, CDR2 YYDKDF (reference sequence). There are 17 residues in the CDR3. Here the CDR3 DNA reads TGTGCCACCAACCCCTTGGGGTCAGGGGAGGGGAGAGAGACCCAGTACTTC. Protein: CATNPLGSGEGRETQYF.

The CDR3 coding sequence is TGTGCCAGCAGCGTAGAAAGGGGACAGGGGAAGACTAACTATGGCTACACCTTC. Its translation: CASSVERGQGKTNYGYTF. V gene TRBV9 combines with J gene TRBJ1-2, with 10 bases fitting TRBD1. The CDR3 runs 18 residues. V was pared by 0 bases and J by 0 bases, with 8 bases of the junction left unmatched. Germline V gene sequence: CDR1 SGDLS, CDR2 YYNGEE.

The sample holds a few counts of this clone. CDR3 loop: CASSLALAGLQTGGEQYF. The CDR3 DNA follows: TGTGCCAGCAGCTTAGCGCTGGCGGGACTACAAACCGGGGGCGAGCAGTACTTC. V and J are TRBV7-6 and TRBJ2-7; 7 bases map to TRBD2. CDR1 is SGHVS and CDR2 is FNYEAQ in the germline V gene. The CDR3 length is 18 residues. The ends lost 0 bases at V and 6 bases at J; junction bases unmatched: 17.

The chain couples TRBV19 to TRBJ2-7; TRBD1 aligns across 8 bases. The trim removed 5 bases at V and 0 bases at J, leaving 9 bases unmatched. The V gene's germline CDR1 is LNHDA and CDR2 SQIVND (reference sequence). CDR3 length: 16 residues. Here the CDR3 reads CASSASGQAGSYEQYF. DNA for the CDR3: TGTGCCAGTAGTGCGTCGGGACAGGCTGGCTCCTACGAGCAGTACTTC.

The chain recombines TRBV28 with TRBJ1-2; D uncertain. Germline CDR1 and CDR2: MDHEN and SYDVKM. The CDR3 loop spans 13 amino acids. The V gene lost 2 bases and the J gene lost 4 bases, with 8 bases spanning the gap. CDR3 nucleotides: TGTGCCAGCAGTTTAACGGACTTCTATGGCTACACCTTC. It yields the protein CASSLTDFYGYTF.

The chain combines TRBV10-3 with TRBJ2-7; no clear D. Germline-derived CDR1 and CDR2 are ENHRY and SYGVKD. Trimming took 10 bases from V and 0 from J, leaving 13 bases between them. CDR3 length: 13 residues. CDR3 nucleotide sequence: TGTGCCAGCACATTGCGGTTCTCCTACGAGCAGTACTTC. Encoded protein: CASTLRFSYEQYF.

The chain combines TRBV10-2 with TRBJ2-3; 7 bases match TRBD2. The CDR3 totals 14 residues. J was trimmed by 1 base and V by 7 bases; bases with no gene match: 5. The germline V gene encodes CDR1 WSHSY and CDR2 SAAADI. CDR3 residues: CASNLAAGTDTQYF. The CDR3 DNA reads TGCGCCAGCAATCTAGCGGCAGGCACAGATACGCAGTATTTT.

This rearrangement joins TRBV18 to TRBJ2-3; 9 positions agree with TRBD1. The CDR3 contains 16 residues. The V gene end was trimmed by 4 bases and the J gene end by 0 bases; junction bases not matched to a gene: 5. The V gene's germline CDR1 is KGHSH and CDR2 LQKENI. This CDR3 is CASSLTTGGSTDTQYF. The CDR3 nucleotides are TGTGCCAGCTCACTTACGACAGGGGGGAGCACAGATACGCAGTATTTT.

This rearrangement joins TRBV19 to TRBJ2-1, with TRBD1 identical over 9 bases. The CDR3 consists of 16 residues. Germline V gene data show CDR1 as LNHDA and CDR2 as SQIVND (reference sequence). V shed 1 base, J shed 4 bases, and the junction held 5 bases outside the gene matches. In DNA, the CDR3 is TGTGCCAGTAGTATAGGACGGGACAGGGCTTACAATGAGCAGTTCTTC. Translated, it gives CASSIGRDRAYNEQFF.

V and J are TRBV4-3 and TRBJ2-3; 11 bases are a match to TRBD2. V lost 1 base, J lost 7 bases, and 7 bases stayed unmatched. Germline-derived CDR1 and CDR2 are LGHNA and YSLEER. The CDR3 covers 16 residues. CDR3 region: CASSQVLAGGINTQYF. Written as DNA, the CDR3 is TGCGCCAGCAGCCAAGTCCTAGCGGGGGGAATAAATACGCAGTATTTT.

This clone has a handful of counts. V gene TRBV7-3 combines with J gene TRBJ2-1, with 7 bases identical to TRBD1. CDR1 is SGHTA, CDR2 FQGTGA, per germline. J lost 5 bases, V lost 5 bases, and 3 bases had no gene match. This CDR3 is built from 13 residues. CDR3 DNA: TGTGCCAGCAGCAGGGGGCCTAACAATGAGCAGTTCTTC. This translates into CASSRGPNNEQFF.

The table lists this clone with a count of one. The chain carries TRBV27 and TRBJ2-7; 7 nucleotides match TRBD2. The V segment lost 2 bases and the J segment 1 base; nucleotides outside the gene matches: 5. Germline V lookup: CDR1 MNHEY, CDR2 SMNVEV (reference sequence). This CDR3 comprises 15 residues. The DNA of the CDR3 is TGTGCCAGCAGTTTACTAGCGGAACGTTCCTACGAGCAGTACTTC. Translating it yields CASSLLAERSYEQYF.

This chain links TRBV9 with TRBJ2-3; D is possibly TRBD1 (6 bases). Trimming removed 0 bases at V and 3 bases at J, with 11 bases between. CDR1 and CDR2 (germline): SGDLS, YYNGEE. The CDR3 totals 15 residues. The CDR3 here is CASSVGVGATDTQYF. CDR3 sequence (DNA): TGTGCCAGCAGCGTAGGGGTGGGGGCGACAGATACGCAGTATTTT.

This CDR3 reads CASSLRRLAGDTGELFF. In nucleotides, the CDR3 is TGTGCCAGCAGCTTAAGGCGCCTAGCGGGTGACACCGGGGAGCTGTTTTTT. The chain employs TRBV13 and TRBJ2-2; 8 bases line up with TRBD2. The CDR3 totals 17 residues. V lost 2 bases, J lost 3 bases, and 8 bases stayed unmatched. The germline gives CDR1 PRHDT, CDR2 FYEKMQ (reference sequence).